The clone carrying this T cell receptor (beta chain) was detected a few times. The data were taken from a study of early T cells in non-severe SARS-CoV-2 infection. Per germline, CDR1 SGHAT and CDR2 FQNNGV. The germline V and J ends were trimmed by 1 base and 2 bases, with 15 bases remaining between them. The CDR3 runs to 16 residues. TCRdb used MiXCR to reprocess the 5' RACE reads, holding one entry per CDR3 protein. The sample has 80,000 to 100,000 distinct CDR3 sequences; approximately 13% are singletons. The source material was whole blood. The rearrangement joins TRBV11-2 to TRBJ2-7; D may be TRBD2 (6 bases). This TCR came from an adult who was a healthcare worker with PCR-confirmed SARS-CoV-2 infection or an uninfected control (not recorded which). CDR3 DNA sequence: TGTGCCAGCAGCTTAGGTTCTCTATCGGGAGCCTACGAGCAGTACTTC. This codes for CASSLGSLSGAYEQYF. The entire variable domain, with the rest obtained from reference TRBV11-2 and TRBJ2-7, is as follows: EAGVAQSPRYKIIEKRQSVAFWCNPISGHATLYWYQQILGQGPKLLIQFQNNGVVDDSQLPKDRFSAERLKGVDSTLKIQPAKLEDSAVYLCASSLGSLSGAYEQYFGPGTRLTVT.